This record covers a single T cell receptor beta chain. Its binding antigen is unknown. Base qualities are not at hand, and no much larger clone is one base apart. Clipping removes 10 bases from V and 5 bases from J, with 15 as the unmatched junction base count. From cysteine to phenylalanine, the CDR3 is 16 amino acids long. Kept here is only the CDR3 DNA, which spans 48 bases and is read in frame from base 1. CDR1 MGHDK and CDR2 SYGVNS were looked up in the germline V gene. In the paper's terms, the treatment or condition label means: oral pan-JAK inhibitor, 5-10 mg twice daily. Peripheral blood and lesional scalp punch biopsies were obtained from patients with alopecia areata. PBMCs were isolated by density centrifugation and stained for CD3, CD4 and CD8, and CD4+ and CD8+ T cells were sorted on a FACSAria. This sample was taken from a study of CD8+ T cells in alopecia areata (dated by TCRdb to the late 2010s). Describing the broader study: Treated patients were enrolled in an open-label pilot trial of oral tofacitinib, 5 to 10 mg twice daily, for moderate-to-severe alopecia areata. Patients received tofacitinib for 6 to 18 months and were then followed off drug for 6 months to check for delayed response and recurrence. The SALT score, which quantifies the percentage of affected scalp surface area, was used to measure disease severity in treated patients. In both human patients and the C3H/HeJ mouse model, the study applied high-throughput TCRbeta sequencing to look at T cell clonal expansion in alopecia areata. Scalp tissue and sorted CD4+ and CD8+ peripheral blood T cells from patchy and totalis/universalis alopecia areata patients and from healthy controls were covered by human TCRbeta sequencing. Biopsies were taken from tofacitinib-treated patients at baseline and again at 4 and 24 weeks into treatment, and several of those patients also had a later scalp biopsy. Scalp clonality was compared across normal scalp (n=4), patchy alopecia areata scalp (n=8), and alopecia totalis/universalis scalp (n=8). RNA was obtained with the PAXgene miRNA kit for fixed scalp, the miRNeasy kit for PBMCs, and the RNeasy kit for mouse skin. TCRbeta CDR3 regions were amplified by immunoSEQ multiplex PCR with 35 Vbeta forward and 13 Jbeta reverse primers.

The library was obtained by the immunoSEQ multiplex PCR assay. To provide template for TCR sequencing, every sample had RNA extracted and reverse transcribed into cDNA. First-strand cDNA was synthesized using SuperScript III with a 2:1 mix of oligo-dT and random hexamers. Amplification bias was assessed with a synthetic immune receptor repertoire, and residual bias was removed computationally. Turning to the authors' computational methods: Raw reads were preprocessed for error removal, and CDR3 was defined according to IMGT conventions as running from the conserved cysteine to phenylalanine. Clonality was computed by normalizing Shannon entropy by log2 of the number of productive unique TCRs and subtracting the result from 1. Whether scalp clones were CD4 or CD8 was inferred by matching scalp TCRbeta sequences against CD4 and CD8 repertoires sorted from blood. Entries here come from immuneACCESS through TCRdb and include only in-frame sequences with V and J called. Some clones fail to appear in such tables; in the studies checked, an unresolved V gene covers under half of the shortfall, and the cause of the remainder is unknown. Clone size and the V and J calls come from that table; the DNA yielded D and trimming. The sample includes fewer than 250,000 clones, with 40% to 45% observed a single time. 2.6% of the sample is in the top ten clones.

Overall study outcomes, separate from this receptor: Scalp clonality and the number of expanded CD8+ clones among the top 100 scalp clones were significantly decreased by tofacitinib. Many expanded lesional clones were found to persist in scalp and blood during tofacitinib treatment, and relapse after treatment cessation may be partly explained by this persistence. The treated cohort was small, with a single nonresponder, so links between baseline CD8+ expansion and response need larger studies. Compared with normal scalp, lesional scalp, particularly in alopecia totalis/universalis, had higher clonality and more expanded CD8+ clones, which suggests antigenic drive. Resident alphabeta T cells in normal human skin are also sequenced, complicating scalp TCR repertoire analysis, unlike mouse skin dominated by gammadelta T cells. Shared TCR sequences between patients were less evident than in mice, which may be partly attributable to HLA diversity in the patient population.

The sample here was CD4+ T cells sorted from blood, taken between weeks 36 and 40, from a patient treated with tofacitinib. This TCR derives from a human donor with alopecia areata. The sequence links TRBV25-1 to TRBJ2-3; 10 middle bases align to TRBD1. Here is the DNA: TGTGCCACATCGTCCGGGACAGGGGTCCGGGAAGATACGCAGTATTTT. It specifies CATSSGTGVREDTQYF.